This T cell receptor beta chain was identified during a study of chemoradiotherapy in HPV16-positive cancers. Study information: Candidate HPV-specific T-cell clones and common TCR motifs came from functional assays in two HPV16-positive patients. Notes on the study in general: Functional assays defining HPV-specific T cells used only a couple of HPV16-positive patients.

About this clone itself: The antigen remains unidentified.

Libraries were prepared by immunoSEQ multiplex PCR; TCRdb keeps only in-frame clonotypes and omits some of them. The sample records about 9,000 clones, roughly 81% being singletons. The CDR3 extends over 17 amino acids. Trimming left V 2 bases short and J 5 bases short, with 19 bases between. CDR1 and CDR2 from the germline V gene are LNHDA and SQIVND (reference sequence). This sequence joins TRBV19 and TRBJ1-5; perhaps TRBD1 as D (6 bases). The receptor was derived from a human donor with HPV-associated anogenital cancer. The sample was tumor tissue, taken from a patient who underwent chemoradiotherapy. The CDR3 DNA is TGTGCCAGTAGTATAACAGGGATGGGAGTTATTGATCAGCCCCAGCATTTT. This translates into CASSITGMGVIDQPQHF.